This record looks at one T cell receptor beta chain sequence and its context. Antigen unknown. This sample was included in a study of OX40 agonist ivuxolimab in advanced cancers. Looking at the study overall: At 82.7% male, the cohort had a mean age of about 60 years, ranging from roughly 23 to 80.

General study results and limits: Some patients without response likewise showed low normalized clonal expansion.

This table comes from immunoSEQ multiplex PCR, and its TCRdb copy is limited to in-frame clones, with some not included. The sample contains over 45,000 clones, 88% of which appear only once. Here the sequenced sample was CD4+ or CD8+ T cells sorted from blood, taken in a trial of the OX40 agonist ivuxolimab. The origin of this receptor is an adult with an advanced solid tumor such as melanoma, head and neck, liver or kidney cancer.

In DNA, the CDR3 is TGTGCCAGCAGTTACTCGGACACCGGTGTTGAGCAGTTCTTC. It translates to CASSYSDTGVEQFF. The chain is built from TRBV6-6 and TRBJ2-1; TRBD1 is a possible D gene (5 bases). The germline gives CDR1 MNHNY, CDR2 SVGAGI (reference sequence). The CDR3 extends over 14 amino acids. Deletions cut 0 bases from V and 9 bases from J, with 12 bases between.